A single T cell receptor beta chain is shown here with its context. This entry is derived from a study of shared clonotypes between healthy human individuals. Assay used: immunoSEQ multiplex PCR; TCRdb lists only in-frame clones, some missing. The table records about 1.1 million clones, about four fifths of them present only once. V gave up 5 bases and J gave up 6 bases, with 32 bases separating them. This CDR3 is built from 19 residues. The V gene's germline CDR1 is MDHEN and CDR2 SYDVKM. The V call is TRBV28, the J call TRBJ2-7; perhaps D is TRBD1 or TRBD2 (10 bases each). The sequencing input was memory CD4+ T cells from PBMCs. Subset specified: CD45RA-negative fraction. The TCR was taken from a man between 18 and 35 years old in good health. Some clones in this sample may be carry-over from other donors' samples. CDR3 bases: TGTGCCAGCAGTAACCGGGACAGGGGCCTAGCGGGAGAAGTATCCGAGCAGTACTTC. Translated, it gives CASSNRDRGLAGEVSEQYF.